This TCR beta chain came from a study of blood T cells in healthy people across ages (dated by TCRdb to the mid-2010s). Looking at the study overall: In model experiments, template switching captured about one uniquely barcoded TCR beta cDNA molecule for every two T cells. To track age-related changes in TCR beta repertoire diversity, the study relied on deep sequencing normalized with unique cDNA molecular identifiers. Two additional independent replicas of 1 million unique cDNA reads from the same blood draw were analyzed for two donors (one aged 18 to 29 and one aged 80 or older). To avoid experimental bias, donors of different ages were spread randomly across the sequencing lanes. Donors were grouped into four age groups: young (average approximately 15 years), middle-aged (39), aged (about 59) and long-lived (over 80). Broader findings and caveats from the paper: The long-lived group showed more naive CD4+ T cells, fewer expanded clones and increased TCR diversity than the aged group, suggesting age selection. The CMV infection status of donors was not known, potentially confounding age-related changes in expanded clonotypes. Estimates of total diversity based on one million sequenced T cells were regarded as lower bounds and as underestimates. A strong correlation was found between observed TCR beta diversity and the percentage of naive T cells measured by flow cytometry. Conclusive comparison of naive and antigen-experienced compartments was prevented by the profiling of bulk unsorted PBMCs. As age increased, observed TCR beta diversity per million T cells dropped in a roughly linear way, and a significant reduction was already evident by age 40.

In regard to this clonotype: Its cognate antigen has yet to be identified. Base qualities were left out, and no much larger clone turns up one base away.

Systemically healthy Caucasian individuals from Russia, some 40 in total and aged about 6 to 100 years, were included as donors. Each donor gave approximately 9.4 milliliters of peripheral blood, drawn into EDTA-treated Vacutainer tubes. Ficoll-Paque density-gradient centrifugation was used to isolate PBMCs, with at least 6 million obtained per sample. Total RNA, at least 6 micrograms per sample, was extracted from PBMCs with Trizol reagent. Naive CD45RAhigh/CD27high T cell percentages were measured by flow cytometry on a PBMC aliquot from every donor. The germline V gene gives CDR1 as SQVTM and CDR2 as ANQGSEA. The germline ends are 13 bases apart after V is trimmed by 0 bases and J by 8 bases. From the cysteine through the phenylalanine, the CDR3 covers 13 amino acids. Left in the record is the CDR3 DNA by itself, 39 bases read in frame from the first base. Libraries were prepared through 5' RACE. TCRdb lists the instrument as Illumina HiSeq 2500. A second PCR of about 6 to 12 cycles was run with a J-beta primer mix and a sample-barcoded 5' primer. Each TCR beta cDNA molecule received a unique molecular identifier from a template-switch 5' adaptor carrying 12 random nucleotides. At least 2.5 million CDR3-containing paired-end reads were obtained from each sample. All of the RNA was converted into first-strand cDNA using the Mint cDNA synthesis kit, with a TRBC-specific oligonucleotide serving as the primer. All cDNA was treated with uracil-DNA glycosylase and then went through a first 18-cycle PCR with the universal primers M1SS and BC2_uni_R. From the authors' description of their analysis: For normalization, 1 million high-quality reads, each with a distinct molecular identifier, were randomly selected from each sample. Instead of being binned into consensus sequences, reads that shared molecular identifiers were thrown out. MiTCR, run with a Q25 quality threshold and the strictest error-elimination algorithm, handled CDR3 identification, clonotype clustering and error correction. A nonparametric unseen species model with Euler transformation was used to estimate lower-bound total TCR beta diversity. The public reads were reprocessed in TCRdb via fastp at Q25 and MiXCR, keeping in-frame beta chains. Rows are unified per CDR3 protein, each entry keeping the most common DNA and genes. TCRdb's processing, not the authors' own work, is the source of the V and J calls. Counted in this sample were hundreds of thousands of distinct CDR3 sequences; roughly 50% of them appeared once. Together, the top ten hold under 30% of the sample.

The chain couples TRBV29-1 to TRBJ1-2, with the D gene too uncertain to name. The receptor was isolated from a man aged 40-49 years in good health. The sequencing input was blood. The nucleotides are TGCAGCGTTGAAGATCAAAAGAGTGTAGGCTACACCTTC. This sequence encodes CSVEDQKSVGYTF.